These 14 T cell receptor beta chains were sequenced from one sample in a study of human T cells and chemical hapten exposure. MiXCR, applied by TCRdb to the RACE reads, yields one record per CDR3 protein. The repertoire holds approximately 100,000 distinct CDR3 sequences, 9.2% seen once, with approximately 2.8% in the top ten. This sample's time point: patch test 2, 6 weeks after DPC sensitization. Described treatment: therapeutic diphenylcyclopropenone sensitization with weekly scalp DPC. This specimen consisted of whole blood, obtained in connection with sensitization to the hapten diphenylcyclopropenone (DPC). The receptors originated from a woman aged 35 to 49 with alopecia areata. Some clones in this sample may be carry-over from other donors' samples.

This clonotype was detected only a few times. The CDR3 DNA follows: TGTGCCAGCAGCTCCAGGACGGGTGCCACTGAAGCTTTCTTT. Encoded protein: CASSSRTGATEAFF. This chain connects TRBV7-2 to TRBJ1-1, with D unresolved. Trimming stripped 4 bases from V and 4 bases from J, with 13 bases between. Germline loops: CDR1 SGHTA, CDR2 FQGNSA. CDR3 length: 14 amino acids.

This clonotype was found many times. This sequence joins TRBV7-2 and TRBJ1-6; 10 bases are a match to TRBD1. This CDR3 region has 14 residues. V was pared by 10 bases and J by 5 bases, with 5 bases of the junction left unmatched. Germline loops: CDR1 SGHTA, CDR2 FQGNSA. CDR3 residues: CATRQGADNSPLHF. The CDR3 region has the DNA TGTGCCACCAGACAGGGGGCAGATAATTCACCCCTCCACTTT.

This clonotype was detected a few times. This CDR3 reads CASSANEQFF. The CDR3 DNA is TGTGCCAGCAGCGCTAATGAGCAGTTCTTC. The J gene is TRBJ2-1, the V gene TRBV28; D not certain. CDR1 is MDHEN, CDR2 SYDVKM, per germline. This CDR3 contains 10 residues. V was clipped by 6 bases and J by 7 bases, with 4 bases between them. The full variable domain, rest sourced from reference TRBV28 and TRBJ2-1, is DVKVTQSSRYLVKRTGEKVFLECVQDMDHENMFWYRQDPGLGLRLIYFSYDVKMKEKGDIPEGYSVSREKKERFSLILESASTNQTSMYLCASSANEQFFGPGTRLTVL.

This clonotype was seen ten or more times. The chain is built from TRBV2 and TRBJ2-3, with a tentative D call TRBD2 (6 bases). Germline V gene data show CDR1 as SNHLY and CDR2 as FYNNEI. The V gene lost 6 bases and the J gene lost 3 bases, with 10 bases spanning the gap. This CDR3 contains 13 residues. CDR3 DNA: TGTGCCAGCAGCTGGGACTTAACAGATACGCAGTATTTT. This translates into CASSWDLTDTQYF.

The chain has TRBV12-2 and TRBJ2-5; TRBD1, the D gene given by the table, was not confirmed from the DNA. TRBV12-2 is an annotated pseudogene. The CDR3 totals 17 residues. DNA of the CDR3: TGTGCAAGTCGCTTAGCGTCCGTGGAGCCCGGGCAAGAGACCCAGTACTTC. Its protein is CASRLASVEPGQETQYF.

This clonotype was counted ten times or more. The junction and the germline gene differ at one end; a read error may be behind it. This chain links TRBV4-3 with TRBJ2-2, with D perhaps matching TRBD2 (6 bases). The CDR3 length is 15 residues. Looked up from germline, CDR1 is LGHNA and CDR2 is YSLEER. CDR3 DNA: TGCGCCAGCACCCAAGGGGCGGGAAGCACCGGGGAGCTGTTTTTT. Translated, it gives CASTQGAGSTGELFF.

As regards this clonotype: A clone one base away is much larger, so this may be a read error. The CDR3 DNA reads as TGTGCCAGCAGCTTAGCCGCGGGAAACATCATATATTTT. This translates into CASSLAAGNIIYF. The V gene is TRBV7-8, the J gene TRBJ1-3; the D is unclear. The CDR3 spans 13 residues. The V gene's germline CDR1 is SGHVS and CDR2 FQNEAQ.

This clonotype was counted between two and nine times. The chain recombines TRBV4-2 with TRBJ2-7, with no clear D. The CDR3 loop spans 14 amino acids. The V gene lost 0 bases and the J gene lost 7 bases, with 13 bases spanning the gap. From germline, CDR1 is LGHNA and CDR2 YNFKEQ. The CDR3 here is CASSQDKYTAEQYF. CDR3 in DNA: TGTGCCAGCAGCCAAGATAAGTATACGGCTGAGCAGTACTTC.

This clonotype was seen more than once but under ten times. The V call is TRBV28, the J call TRBJ1-1, with D possibly matching TRBD1 (6 bases). V was pared by 7 bases and J by 2 bases, with 17 bases between. Germline CDR1 MDHEN, CDR2 SYDVKM. The CDR3 spans 15 residues. CDR3 in DNA: TGTGCCAGCAAGGCAGCGAACAGGGTTAACACTGAAGCTTTCTTT. It yields the protein CASKAANRVNTEAFF.

This clonotype has a count of ten or more. The V gene is TRBV4-2, the J gene TRBJ1-2, with 9 positions matching TRBD1. The CDR3 length is 15 residues. The germline gives CDR1 LGHNA, CDR2 YNFKEQ. V dropped 4 bases and J dropped 6; count of bases not matched to a gene: 9. The CDR3 region is CASSPSQGADDGYTF. The CDR3 DNA is TGTGCCAGCAGCCCTTCACAGGGGGCAGATGATGGCTACACCTTC.

This clonotype has at least ten counts. The genes are TRBV5-1 and TRBJ1-5, with D uncertain. This CDR3 comprises 14 residues. The germline V gene encodes CDR1 SGHRS and CDR2 YFSETQ. V dropped 2 bases and J dropped 4 bases, with 10 bases sitting between them. CDR3 residues: CASSLDGYNQPQHF. In DNA, the CDR3 is TGCGCCAGCAGCTTAGACGGGTATAATCAGCCCCAGCATTTT.

This chain links TRBV20-1 with TRBJ2-1, with TRBD2 matching 11 bases. The trim removed 5 bases at V and 5 bases at J, leaving 5 bases unmatched. The CDR3 consists of 14 residues. The germline V gene has CDR1 DFQATT and CDR2 SNEGSKA (reference sequence). In nucleotides, the CDR3 is TGCAGTGCTCCCGGGACTAGCGGCAACAATGAGCAGTTCTTC. This translates into CSAPGTSGNNEQFF.

This clonotype occurred a few times. The chain links TRBV24-1 to TRBJ2-3; no clear D. The CDR3 runs to 12 residues. Looked up from germline, CDR1 is KGHDR and CDR2 is SFDVKD. The ends were cut back, 1 base at V and 2 bases at J, with 0 bases in the middle. The CDR3 DNA reads TGTGCCACCAGTGATTTCACAGATACGCAGTATTTT. The encoded protein is CATSDFTDTQYF.

V gene TRBV7-9 combines with J gene TRBJ2-5, with 7 bases matching TRBD1. Trimming at V came to 5 bases and at J to 1 base, leaving 7 bases not matched to a gene. CDR3 size: 15 residues. From germline, CDR1 is SEHNR and CDR2 FQNEAQ (reference sequence). The CDR3 coding sequence is TGTGCCAGCAGCCTACTGGGACAGTTCCAAGAGACCCAGTACTTC. Residues: CASSLLGQFQETQYF.